The next 9 T cell receptor beta chains were all read from a single sample in a study of T cell responses to AZD1222 COVID-19 vaccine. The method was immunoSEQ multiplex PCR; TCRdb's version includes in-frame clones alone and lacks a portion of them. The repertoire holds 130,000 or so clones, with just over 90% as singletons. The sequencing here drew on peripheral blood, taken on day 0 of AZD1222 vaccination. These receptors were collected from an adult in good health.

The rearrangement uses TRBV6-5 and TRBJ1-1; D gene ambiguous. CDR1 and CDR2 (germline): MNHEY, SVGAGI. The CDR3 loop spans 14 amino acids. V was clipped by 0 bases and J by 1 base, with 6 bases between them. The CDR3 spells CASSYSGKNTEAFF. CDR3 in DNA: TGTGCCAGCAGTTACTCGGGGAAGAACACTGAAGCTTTCTTT.

V usage is TRBV27 and J usage is TRBJ1-6; 8 bases are shared with TRBD1. Germline CDR1 is MNHEY and CDR2 is SMNVEV (reference sequence). The junction had 12 bases not matched to a gene; V was cut back by 4 bases and J by 10 bases. This CDR3 region has 16 residues. CDR3 sequence: CASSSGQAPRPSPLHF. In DNA form, the CDR3 reads TGTGCCAGCAGTTCGGGACAGGCGCCTCGGCCCTCACCCCTCCACTTT.

The sample holds one count of this clone. The V gene is TRBV6-1, the J gene TRBJ1-1, with TRBD1 as a possible D gene (5 bases). The CDR3 length is 13 residues. The V end was cut by 2 bases, the J end by 7 bases, with 11 bases between. In germline, CDR1 is MNHNS, CDR2 SASEGT. This CDR3 reads CASSERTTIEAFF. The CDR3, as DNA: TGTGCCAGCAGTGAACGGACAACGATTGAAGCTTTCTTT.

This chain joins TRBV5-6 and TRBJ2-7; possibly TRBD2 for D (6 bases). The CDR3 is made up of 12 amino acids. Per the germline V gene, CDR1 is SGHDT and CDR2 is YYEEEE. The V end lost 2 bases, the J end lost 3 bases, and 6 bases lay between the germline ends. In nucleotides, the CDR3 is TGTGCCAGCAGCTTCGGGAGCTACGAGCAGTACTTC. Translating it yields CASSFGSYEQYF.

This sequence joins TRBV5-6 and TRBJ1-4; weak D call: TRBD1 (5 bases). With 0 bases removed from V and 8 bases from J, the gap between germline ends came to 11 bases. Germline loops: CDR1 SGHDT, CDR2 YYEEEE. This CDR3 spans 14 amino acids. CDR3 DNA sequence: TGTGCCAGCAGCTTGGGCAGGGCGGGGGAAAAACTGTTTTTT. Amino acid sequence: CASSLGRAGEKLFF.

J is TRBJ2-1 and V is TRBV3-1 (or the pseudogene TRBV3-2); D is possibly TRBD2 (6 bases). Trimming removed 11 bases from V and 4 bases from J, with 18 bases in between. Germline V gives CDR1 LGHDT, CDR2 YNNKEL (reference sequence). The CDR3 spans 14 residues. CDR3 nucleotide sequence: TGTGCCGCGGCCTTTGGGGGGAGTTACAATGAGCAGTTCTTC. It specifies CAAAFGGSYNEQFF.

J is TRBJ1-2 and V is TRBV6-1, with 10 bases matching TRBD1. From germline, CDR1 is MNHNS and CDR2 SASEGT. The CDR3 loop spans 15 amino acids. J gave up 4 bases and V 1 base, and 3 bases lay outside the gene matches. The CDR3 loop is CASSEGQGASYGYTF. For the CDR3, the DNA is TGTGCCAGCAGTGAAGGACAGGGGGCATCCTATGGCTACACCTTC.

This sequence joins TRBV5-6 and TRBJ1-4; 7 bases are shared with TRBD1. The CDR3 spans 16 residues. After removal of 0 bases from V and 3 bases from J, the junction contained 5 bases not matched to a gene. Germline CDR1 and CDR2: SGHDT and YYEEEE. The CDR3: CASSLGSGGSNEKLFF. CDR3 DNA sequence: TGTGCCAGCAGCTTGGGCTCAGGGGGATCTAATGAAAAACTGTTTTTT. The entire variable domain, with the rest obtained from reference TRBV5-6 and TRBJ1-4, is as follows: DAGVTQSPTHLIKTRGQQVTLRCSPKSGHDTVSWYQQALGQGPQFIFQYYEEEERQRGNFPDRFSGHQFPNYSSELNVNALLLGDSALYLCASSLGSGGSNEKLFFGSGTQLSVL.

V is TRBV2 and J is TRBJ2-7; no firm D call. V lost 1 base and J lost 2, with 3 bases in between. The length of the CDR3 is 12 residues. Germline V gene data show CDR1 as SNHLY and CDR2 as FYNNEI. CDR3 DNA: TGTGCCAGCAGTGAAGTAACCTACGAGCAGTACTTC. This gives the protein CASSEVTYEQYF.